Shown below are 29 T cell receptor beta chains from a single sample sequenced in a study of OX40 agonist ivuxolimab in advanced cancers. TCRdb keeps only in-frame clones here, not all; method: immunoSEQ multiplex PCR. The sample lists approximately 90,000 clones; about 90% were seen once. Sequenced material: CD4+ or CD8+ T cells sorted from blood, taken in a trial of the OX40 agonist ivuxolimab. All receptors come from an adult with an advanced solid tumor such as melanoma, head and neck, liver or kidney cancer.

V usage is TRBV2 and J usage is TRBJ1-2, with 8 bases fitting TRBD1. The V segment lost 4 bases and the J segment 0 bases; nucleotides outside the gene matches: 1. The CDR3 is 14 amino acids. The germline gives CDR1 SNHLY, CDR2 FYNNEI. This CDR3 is CASSGDRTNYGYTF. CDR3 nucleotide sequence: TGTGCCAGCAGTGGGGACAGGACTAACTATGGCTACACCTTC.

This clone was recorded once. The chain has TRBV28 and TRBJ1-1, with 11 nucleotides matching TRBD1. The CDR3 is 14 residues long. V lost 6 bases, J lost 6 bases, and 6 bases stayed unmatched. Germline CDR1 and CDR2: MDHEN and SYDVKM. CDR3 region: CASRPGTGGAEAFF. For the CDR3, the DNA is TGTGCCAGCAGACCCGGGACAGGGGGTGCTGAAGCTTTCTTT.

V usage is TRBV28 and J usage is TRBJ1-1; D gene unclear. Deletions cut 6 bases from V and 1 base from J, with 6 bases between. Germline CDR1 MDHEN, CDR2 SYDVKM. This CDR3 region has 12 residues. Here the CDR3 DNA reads TGTGCCAGCAGGGAGGCGAACACTGAAGCTTTCTTT. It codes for CASREANTEAFF.

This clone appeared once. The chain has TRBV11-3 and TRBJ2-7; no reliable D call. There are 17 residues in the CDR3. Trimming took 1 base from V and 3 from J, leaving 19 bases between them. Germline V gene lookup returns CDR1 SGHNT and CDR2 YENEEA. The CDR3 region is CASSLVRSSHPLYEQYF. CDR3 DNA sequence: TGTGCCAGCAGCTTAGTTCGGTCCAGTCACCCCCTCTACGAGCAGTACTTC.

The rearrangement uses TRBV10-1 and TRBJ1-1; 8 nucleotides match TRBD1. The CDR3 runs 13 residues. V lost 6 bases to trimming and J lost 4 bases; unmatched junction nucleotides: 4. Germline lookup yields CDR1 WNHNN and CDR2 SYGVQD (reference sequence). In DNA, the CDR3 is TGCGCCAGCAGAGATGACAGGGGCACTGAAGCTTTCTTT. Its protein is CASRDDRGTEAFF.

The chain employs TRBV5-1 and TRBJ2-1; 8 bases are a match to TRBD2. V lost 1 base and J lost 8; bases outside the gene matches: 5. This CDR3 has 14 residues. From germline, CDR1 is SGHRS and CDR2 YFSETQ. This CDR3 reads CASSLMVAGYEQFF. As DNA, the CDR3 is TGCGCCAGCAGCTTGATGGTAGCGGGATATGAGCAGTTCTTC.

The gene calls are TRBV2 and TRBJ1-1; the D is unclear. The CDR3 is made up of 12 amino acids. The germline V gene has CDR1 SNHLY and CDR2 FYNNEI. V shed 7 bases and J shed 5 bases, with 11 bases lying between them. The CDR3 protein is CASTGVGTEAFF. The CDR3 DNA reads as TGTGCCAGCACGGGTGTAGGAACTGAAGCTTTCTTT.

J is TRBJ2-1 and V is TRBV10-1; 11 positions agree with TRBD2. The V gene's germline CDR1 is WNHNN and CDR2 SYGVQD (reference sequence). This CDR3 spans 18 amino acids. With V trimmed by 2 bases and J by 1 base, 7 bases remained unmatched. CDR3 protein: CASSELPGLAVSYNEQFF. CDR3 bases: TGCGCCAGCAGTGAGCTACCGGGACTAGCGGTTTCCTACAATGAGCAGTTCTTC.

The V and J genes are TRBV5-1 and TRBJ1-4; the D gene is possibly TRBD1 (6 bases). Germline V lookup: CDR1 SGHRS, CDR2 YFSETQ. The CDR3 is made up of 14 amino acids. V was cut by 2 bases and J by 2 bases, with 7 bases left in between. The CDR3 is CASSLTGTNEKLFF. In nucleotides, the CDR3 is TGCGCCAGCAGCTTAACAGGGACTAATGAAAAACTGTTTTTT.

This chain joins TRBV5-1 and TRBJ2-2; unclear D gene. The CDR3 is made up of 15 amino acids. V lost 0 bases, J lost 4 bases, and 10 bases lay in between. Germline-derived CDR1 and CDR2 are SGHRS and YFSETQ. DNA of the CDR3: TGCGCCAGCAGCTTGGGGGCGTTCGGCACCGGGGAGCTGTTTTTT. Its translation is CASSLGAFGTGELFF.

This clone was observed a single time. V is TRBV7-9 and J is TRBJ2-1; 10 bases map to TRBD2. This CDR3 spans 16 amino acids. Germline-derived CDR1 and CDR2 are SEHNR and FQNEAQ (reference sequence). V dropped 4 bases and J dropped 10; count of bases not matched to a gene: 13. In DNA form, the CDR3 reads TGTGCCAGCAGCTCCTCGCTAGCGGGAGTAATCGGCGAGCAGTTCTTC. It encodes CASSSSLAGVIGEQFF.

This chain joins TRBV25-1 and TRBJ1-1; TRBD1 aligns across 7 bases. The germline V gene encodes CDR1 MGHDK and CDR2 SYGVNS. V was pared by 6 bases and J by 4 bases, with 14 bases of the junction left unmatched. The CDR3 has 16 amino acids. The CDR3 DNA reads TGTGCCAGCAGCCCCAGGCCGGGACAGAAAGGCACTGAAGCTTTCTTT. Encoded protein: CASSPRPGQKGTEAFF.

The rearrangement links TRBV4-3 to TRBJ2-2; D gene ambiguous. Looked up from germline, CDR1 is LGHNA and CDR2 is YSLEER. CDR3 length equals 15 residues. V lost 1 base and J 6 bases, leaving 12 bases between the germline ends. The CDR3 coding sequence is TGCGCCAGCAGCCAAGGGCCTCAAGCCGCCGGGGAGCTGTTTTTT. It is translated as CASSQGPQAAGELFF.

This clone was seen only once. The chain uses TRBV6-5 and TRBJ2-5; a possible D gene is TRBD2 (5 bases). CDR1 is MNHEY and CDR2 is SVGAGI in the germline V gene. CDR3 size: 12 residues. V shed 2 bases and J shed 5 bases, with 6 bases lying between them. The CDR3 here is CASSYPGETQYF. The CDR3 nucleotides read TGTGCCAGCAGTTACCCGGGGGAGACCCAGTACTTC.

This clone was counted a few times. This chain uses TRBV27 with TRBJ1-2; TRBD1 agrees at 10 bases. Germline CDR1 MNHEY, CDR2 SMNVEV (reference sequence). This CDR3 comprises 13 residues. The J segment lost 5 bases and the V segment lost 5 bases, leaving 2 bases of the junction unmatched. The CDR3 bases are TGTGCCAGCAGTAGGACAGGGGGTTATGGCTACACCTTC. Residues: CASSRTGGYGYTF.

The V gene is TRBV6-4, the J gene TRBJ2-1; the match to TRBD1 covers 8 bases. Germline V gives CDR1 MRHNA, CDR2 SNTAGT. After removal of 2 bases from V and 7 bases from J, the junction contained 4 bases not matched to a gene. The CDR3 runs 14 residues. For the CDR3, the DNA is TGTGCCAGCAGTGACGGTGACAGGGGAAATGAGCAGTTCTTC. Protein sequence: CASSDGDRGNEQFF.

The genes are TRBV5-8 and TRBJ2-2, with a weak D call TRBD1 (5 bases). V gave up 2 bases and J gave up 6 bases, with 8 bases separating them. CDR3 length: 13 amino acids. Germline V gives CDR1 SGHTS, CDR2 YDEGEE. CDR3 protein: CASSFDRAGELFF. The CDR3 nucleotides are TGTGCCAGCAGCTTCGACAGAGCCGGGGAGCTGTTTTTT.

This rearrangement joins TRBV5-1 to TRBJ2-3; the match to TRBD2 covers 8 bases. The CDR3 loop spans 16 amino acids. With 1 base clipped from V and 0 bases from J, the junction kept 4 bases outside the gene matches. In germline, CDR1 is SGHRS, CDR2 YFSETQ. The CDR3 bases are TGCGCCAGCAGCTTGCCACTAGCGGTTAGCACAGATACGCAGTATTTT. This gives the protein CASSLPLAVSTDTQYF.

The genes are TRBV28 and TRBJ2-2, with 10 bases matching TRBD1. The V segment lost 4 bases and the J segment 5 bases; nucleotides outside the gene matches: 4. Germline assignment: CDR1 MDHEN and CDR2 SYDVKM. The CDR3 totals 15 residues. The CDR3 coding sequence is TGTGCCAGCAGTTCGGCGGGACAGGGGACCGGGGAGCTGTTTTTT. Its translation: CASSSAGQGTGELFF.

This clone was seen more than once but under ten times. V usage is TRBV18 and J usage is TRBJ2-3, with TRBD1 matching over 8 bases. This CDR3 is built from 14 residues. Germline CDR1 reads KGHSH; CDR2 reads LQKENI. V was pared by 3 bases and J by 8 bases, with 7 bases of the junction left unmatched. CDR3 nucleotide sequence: TGTGCCAGCTCACCTTGGGACAGGCTAGGTACGCAGTATTTT. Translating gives CASSPWDRLGTQYF.

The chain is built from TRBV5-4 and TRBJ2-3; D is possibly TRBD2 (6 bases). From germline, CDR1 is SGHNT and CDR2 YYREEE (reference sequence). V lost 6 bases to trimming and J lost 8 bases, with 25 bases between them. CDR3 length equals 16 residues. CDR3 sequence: CASTHRAGISQPTQYF. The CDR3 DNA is TGTGCCAGCACACACCGGGCGGGAATCTCCCAACCTACGCAGTATTTT.

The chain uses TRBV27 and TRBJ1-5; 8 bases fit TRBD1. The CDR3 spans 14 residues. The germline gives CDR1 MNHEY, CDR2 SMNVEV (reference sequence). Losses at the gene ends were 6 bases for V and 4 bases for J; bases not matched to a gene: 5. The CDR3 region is CASSRTGLNQPQHF. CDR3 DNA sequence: TGTGCCAGCAGCCGGACAGGGCTGAATCAGCCCCAGCATTTT.

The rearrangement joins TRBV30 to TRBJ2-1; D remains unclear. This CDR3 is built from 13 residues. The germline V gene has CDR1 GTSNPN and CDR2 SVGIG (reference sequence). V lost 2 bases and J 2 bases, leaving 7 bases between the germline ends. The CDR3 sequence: CAWSRFTYNEQFF. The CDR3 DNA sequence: TGTGCCTGGAGTAGGTTTACCTACAATGAGCAGTTCTTC.

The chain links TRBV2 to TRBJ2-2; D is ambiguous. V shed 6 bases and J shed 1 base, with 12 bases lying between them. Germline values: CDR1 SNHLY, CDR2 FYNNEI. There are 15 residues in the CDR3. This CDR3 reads CASRSLMGNTGELFF. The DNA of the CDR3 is TGTGCCAGCAGGTCTCTCATGGGGAACACCGGGGAGCTGTTTTTT.

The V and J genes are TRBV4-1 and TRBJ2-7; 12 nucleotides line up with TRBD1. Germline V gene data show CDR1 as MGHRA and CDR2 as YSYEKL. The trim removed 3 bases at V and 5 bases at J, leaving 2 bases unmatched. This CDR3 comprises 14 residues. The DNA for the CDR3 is TGCGCCAGCAGCCACGGGACAGGGGGCCACGAGCAGTACTTC. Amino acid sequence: CASSHGTGGHEQYF.

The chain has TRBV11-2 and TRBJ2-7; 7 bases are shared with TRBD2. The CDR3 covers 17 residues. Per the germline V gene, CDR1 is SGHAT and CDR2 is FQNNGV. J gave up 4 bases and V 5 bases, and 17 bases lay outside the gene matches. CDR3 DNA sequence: TGTGCCAGCAGCCCCCTTTTTGGGAGGGGCGGACTTTACGAGCAGTACTTC. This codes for CASSPLFGRGGLYEQYF.

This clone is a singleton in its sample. CDR3 DNA sequence: TGTGCCACCAGCTGGGAGGCCACAGATACGCAGTATTTT. Translation gives CATSWEATDTQYF. The V call is TRBV15, the J call TRBJ2-3; perhaps TRBD2 as D (6 bases). V shed 5 bases and J shed 2 bases, with 8 bases lying between them. The CDR3 is made up of 13 amino acids. Germline V gives CDR1 LNHNV, CDR2 YYDKDF (reference sequence).

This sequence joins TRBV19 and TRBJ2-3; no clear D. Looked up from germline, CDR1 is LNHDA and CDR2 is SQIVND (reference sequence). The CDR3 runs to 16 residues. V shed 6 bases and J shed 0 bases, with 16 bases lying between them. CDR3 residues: CASRPDRFLSTDTQYF. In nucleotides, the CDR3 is TGTGCCAGTAGGCCCGACCGCTTCCTTAGCACAGATACGCAGTATTTT.

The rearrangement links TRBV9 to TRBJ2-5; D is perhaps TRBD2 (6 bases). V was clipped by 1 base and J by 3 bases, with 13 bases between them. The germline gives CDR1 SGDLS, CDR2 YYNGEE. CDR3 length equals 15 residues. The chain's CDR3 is CASSVTGALKETQYF. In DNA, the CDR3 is TGTGCCAGCAGCGTAACGGGAGCCCTAAAAGAGACCCAGTACTTC.